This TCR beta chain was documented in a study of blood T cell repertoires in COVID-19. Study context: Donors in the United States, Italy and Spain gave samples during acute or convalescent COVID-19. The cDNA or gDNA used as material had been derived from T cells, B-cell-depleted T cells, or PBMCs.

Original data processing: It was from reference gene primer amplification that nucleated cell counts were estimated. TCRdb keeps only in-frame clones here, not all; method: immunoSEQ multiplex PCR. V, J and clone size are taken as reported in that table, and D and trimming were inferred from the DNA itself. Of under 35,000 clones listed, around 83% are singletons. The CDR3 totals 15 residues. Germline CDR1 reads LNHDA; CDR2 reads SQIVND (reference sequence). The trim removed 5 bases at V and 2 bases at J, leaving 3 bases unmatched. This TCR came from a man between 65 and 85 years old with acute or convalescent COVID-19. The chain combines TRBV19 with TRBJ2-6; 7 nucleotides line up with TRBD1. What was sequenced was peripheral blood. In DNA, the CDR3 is TGTGCCAGTAGTGTAACAGGGGCTGGGGCCAACGTCCTGACTTTC. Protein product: CASSVTGAGANVLTF. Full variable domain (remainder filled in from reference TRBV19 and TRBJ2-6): DGGITQSPKYLFRKEGQNVTLSCEQNLNHDAMYWYRQDPGQGLRLIYYSQIVNDFQKGDIAEGYSVSREKKESFPLTVTSAQKNPTAFYLCASSVTGAGANVLTFGAGSRLTVL.